A single sample is the source of the 7 T cell receptor beta chains below, sequenced in a study of T cells after yellow fever vaccination. TCRdb redid the calling of the 5' RACE reads with MiXCR, one entry per CDR3 protein. Here the sample spans roughly 170,000 distinct CDR3 sequences, approximately 6% being singletons. Sequenced here: CD4+ T cells sorted from PBMCs, sampled on the day of the first yellow fever vaccination. Every receptor here comes from a man younger than 35 who received the YFV17D yellow fever vaccine.

A few counts support this clonotype. The chain has TRBV6-5 and TRBJ2-1, with 8 bases fitting TRBD1. V shed 6 bases, J shed 8 bases, and the junction held 9 bases outside the gene matches. Germline values: CDR1 MNHEY, CDR2 SVGAGI. There are 14 residues in the CDR3. CDR3 residues: CASRSRTGFDEQFF. The CDR3 coding sequence is TGTGCCAGCAGATCTCGGACAGGGTTTGATGAGCAGTTCTTC.

The sample holds many counts of this clonotype. This chain uses TRBV20-1 with TRBJ1-5; 7 positions match TRBD1. This CDR3 is built from 13 residues. From germline, CDR1 is DFQATT and CDR2 SNEGSKA (reference sequence). The ends lost 6 bases at V and 1 base at J; junction bases unmatched: 3. CDR3 loop: CSALQGSNQPQHF. The CDR3 DNA follows: TGCAGTGCCTTACAGGGGAGCAATCAGCCCCAGCATTTT.

This clonotype was picked up many times. V gene TRBV6-2 or TRBV6-3 combines with J gene TRBJ2-7; D possibly uses TRBD1 or TRBD2 (5 bases each). Trimming left V 7 bases short and J 2 bases short, with 15 bases between. Per the germline V gene, CDR1 is MNHEY and CDR2 is SVGEGT. The CDR3 is 14 residues long. The CDR3 nucleotides are TGTGCCAGCAAACAGGTTAGCGCGACCTACGAGCAGTACGTC. It yields the protein CASKQVSATYEQYV.

This clonotype was seen many times. CDR3 nucleotides: TGTGCCAGCAGCAGACGGACTAGCGGGGAGGATACGCAGTATTTT. This gives the protein CASSRRTSGEDTQYF. The chain employs TRBV5-4 and TRBJ2-3; 12 nucleotides match TRBD2. The length of the CDR3 is 15 residues. V lost 4 bases to trimming and J lost 6 bases; unmatched junction nucleotides: 6. Germline CDR1 is SGHNT and CDR2 is YYREEE (reference sequence).

The chain joins TRBV24-1 to TRBJ2-2; 8 nucleotides match TRBD2. Per germline, CDR1 KGHDR and CDR2 SFDVKD. This CDR3 region has 15 residues. V lost 4 bases and J lost 6; bases outside the gene matches: 6. DNA for the CDR3: TGTGCCACCAGTGACAGGACTAGCCCGGCCGGGGAGCTGTTTTTT. It yields the protein CATSDRTSPAGELFF.

The chain couples TRBV10-3 to TRBJ2-1; TRBD2 agrees at 7 bases. This CDR3 has 14 amino acids. V lost 4 bases, J lost 3 bases, and 3 bases stayed unmatched. Germline V CDR1 and CDR2: ENHRY, SYGVKD. The CDR3 is CAISGWTSYNEQFF. CDR3 coding DNA: TGTGCCATCAGTGGATGGACTAGCTACAATGAGCAGTTCTTC.

This clonotype was recorded many times. This chain uses TRBV7-9 with TRBJ2-3; D perhaps matches TRBD1 (7 bases). CDR3 length: 14 amino acids. V was pared by 0 bases and J by 7 bases, with 11 bases between. Germline V lookup: CDR1 SEHNR, CDR2 FQNEAQ (reference sequence). The CDR3 spells CASSLAPGGNTQYF. The CDR3 DNA reads as TGTGCCAGCAGCTTAGCGCCAGGGGGGAATACGCAGTATTTT.